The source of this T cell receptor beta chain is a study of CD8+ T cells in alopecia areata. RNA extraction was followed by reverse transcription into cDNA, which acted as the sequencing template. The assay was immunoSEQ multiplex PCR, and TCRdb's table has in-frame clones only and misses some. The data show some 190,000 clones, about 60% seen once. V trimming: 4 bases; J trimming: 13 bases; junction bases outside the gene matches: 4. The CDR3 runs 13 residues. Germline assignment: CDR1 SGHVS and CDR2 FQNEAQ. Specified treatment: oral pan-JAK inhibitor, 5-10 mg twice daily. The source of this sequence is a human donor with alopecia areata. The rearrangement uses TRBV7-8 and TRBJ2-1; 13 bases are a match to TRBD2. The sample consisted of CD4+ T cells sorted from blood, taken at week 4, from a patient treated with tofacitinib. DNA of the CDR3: TGTGCCAGCAGCTCCGGACTAGCGGGGGCACAGTTCTTC. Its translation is CASSSGLAGAQFF. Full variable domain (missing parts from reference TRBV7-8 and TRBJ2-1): GAGVSQSPRYKVAKRGQDVALRCDPISGHVSLFWYQQALGQGPEFLTYFQNEAQLDKSGLPSDRFFAERPEGSVSTLKIQRTQQEDSAVYLCASSSGLAGAQFFGPGTRLTVL.